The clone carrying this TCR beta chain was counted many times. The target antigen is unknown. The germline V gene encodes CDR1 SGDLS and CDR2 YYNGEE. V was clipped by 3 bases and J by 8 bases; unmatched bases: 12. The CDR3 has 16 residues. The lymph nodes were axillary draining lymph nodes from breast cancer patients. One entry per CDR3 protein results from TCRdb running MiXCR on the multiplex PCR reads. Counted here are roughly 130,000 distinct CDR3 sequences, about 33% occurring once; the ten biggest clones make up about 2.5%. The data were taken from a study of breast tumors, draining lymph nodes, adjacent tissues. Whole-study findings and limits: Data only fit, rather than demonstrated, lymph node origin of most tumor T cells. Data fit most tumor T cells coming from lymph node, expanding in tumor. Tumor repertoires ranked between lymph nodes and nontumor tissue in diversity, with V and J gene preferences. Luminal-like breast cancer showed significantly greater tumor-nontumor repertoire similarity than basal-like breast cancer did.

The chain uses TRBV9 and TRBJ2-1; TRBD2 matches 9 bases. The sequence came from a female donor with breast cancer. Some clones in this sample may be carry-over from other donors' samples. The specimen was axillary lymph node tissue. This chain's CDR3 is CASSERGAGGQDEQFF. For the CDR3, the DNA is TGTGCCAGCAGCGAGAGGGGGGCGGGGGGGCAGGATGAGCAGTTCTTC. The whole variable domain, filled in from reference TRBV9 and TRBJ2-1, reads DSGVTQTPKHLITATGQRVTLRCSPRSGDLSVYWYQQSLDQGLQFLIQYYNGEERAKGNILERFSAQQFPDLHSELNLSSLELGDSALYFCASSERGAGGQDEQFFGPGTRLTVL.